A selection of T cell receptor beta chains follows, all from one sample in a study of blood T cell repertoires in COVID-19. Method: immunoSEQ multiplex PCR; TCRdb's copy keeps in-frame clones and lacks some. Of some 150,000 clones in the sample, 89% were seen once. Material: PBMCs or T cells enriched from blood (not recorded which). The receptor source for this set is a woman aged 18 to 35 who had recovered from COVID-19. CDR3s include the opening cysteine and the closing phenylalanine or tryptophan. A D gene is named only where the DNA matches it firmly. Size values are once, few and many counts, or a class for expanded clones, and some rows have none.

j_gene: TRBJ2-7
v_gene: TRBV19
abundance: NA
d_gene: TRBD2
CDR3nt: TGTGCCAGTAGTATACAAGCGGGAGGGCCCATCGGTAACGAGCAGTACTTC
CDR3aa: CASSIQAGGPIGNEQYF

j_gene: TRBJ1-5
v_gene: TRBV28
abundance: once
d_gene: NA
CDR3nt: TGTGCCAGCAGTCACCCCCGGGGGCCCCAGCATTTT
CDR3aa: CASSHPRGPQHF

j_gene: TRBJ1-2
v_gene: TRBV27
abundance: NA
d_gene: TRBD1
CDR3nt: TGTGCCAGCAGTTCCCTGACAGGGGTCTCCACCTATGGCTACACCTTC
CDR3aa: CASSSLTGVSTYGYTF

j_gene: TRBJ2-2
v_gene: TRBV2
abundance: NA
d_gene: TRBD1
CDR3nt: TGTGCCAGCAGGGCAGGGACAGGCCCTACCGGGGAGCTGTTTTTT
CDR3aa: CASRAGTGPTGELFF

j_gene: TRBJ2-7
v_gene: TRBV29-1
abundance: NA
d_gene: NA
CDR3nt: TGCAGCGTTTCCCGGAGCGCCAGCTCCTACGAGCAGTACTTC
CDR3aa: CSVSRSASSYEQYF

j_gene: TRBJ2-4
v_gene: TRBV10-3
abundance: NA
d_gene: NA
CDR3nt: TGTGCCATCAGTGGCCCCCATCTACAAAACATTCAGTACTTC
CDR3aa: CAISGPHLQNIQYF

j_gene: TRBJ2-1
v_gene: TRBV7-3
abundance: NA
d_gene: TRBD2
CDR3nt: TGTGCCAGCAATTCCCCGGGGGGAGAGCAGTTCTTC
CDR3aa: CASNSPGGEQFF

j_gene: TRBJ1-5
v_gene: TRBV4-1
abundance: few
d_gene: TRBD1
CDR3nt: TGCGCCAGCAGCCCCGCGGGACAGGGGAATCAGCCCCAGCATTTT
CDR3aa: CASSPAGQGNQPQHF

j_gene: TRBJ2-3
v_gene: TRBV29-1
abundance: NA
d_gene: NA
CDR3nt: TGCAGCGTTGAAGCGGGAAGCACAGATACGCAGTATTTT
CDR3aa: CSVEAGSTDTQYF

j_gene: TRBJ2-5
v_gene: TRBV30
abundance: NA
d_gene: TRBD1
CDR3nt: TGTGCCTGGAGTATCCCTACAGGGGGAGAGGAGACCCAGTACTTC
CDR3aa: CAWSIPTGGEETQYF

j_gene: TRBJ2-7
v_gene: TRBV14
abundance: NA
d_gene: NA
CDR3nt: TGTGCCAGCAGCTTCCGTCGCGAGCAGTACTTC
CDR3aa: CASSFRREQYF

j_gene: TRBJ2-7
v_gene: TRBV5-4
abundance: NA
d_gene: TRBD1
CDR3nt: TGTGCCATACACACGGGACAGGGCCAAAGGGACTACGAGCAGTACTTC
CDR3aa: CAIHTGQGQRDYEQYF

j_gene: TRBJ1-1
v_gene: TRBV20-1
abundance: NA
d_gene: NA
CDR3nt: TGCAGTGCCATCCCCCCTGAAGCTTTCTTT
CDR3aa: CSAIPPEAFF

j_gene: TRBJ2-1
v_gene: TRBV30
abundance: NA
d_gene: TRBD2
CDR3nt: TGTGCCTGGAGTGTCGAGGGAGGGCCGAATGAGCAGTTCTTC
CDR3aa: CAWSVEGGPNEQFF

j_gene: TRBJ2-5
v_gene: TRBV12-3/TRBV12-4
abundance: NA
d_gene: NA
CDR3nt: TGTGCCAGCGGGGAGTCCAGAGAGACCCAGTACTTC
CDR3aa: CASGESRETQYF

j_gene: TRBJ2-7
v_gene: TRBV18
abundance: NA
d_gene: TRBD2
CDR3nt: TGTGCCAGCTCACCACCCCTAGCGGGAGCTCTCGAGCAGTACTTC
CDR3aa: CASSPPLAGALEQYF

j_gene: TRBJ2-2
v_gene: TRBV7-7
abundance: NA
d_gene: NA
CDR3nt: TGTGCTAGCAGCTTACTTGCGTCGGGGACCGGGGAGCTGTTTTTT
CDR3aa: CASSLLASGTGELFF

j_gene: TRBJ2-7
v_gene: TRBV28
abundance: NA
d_gene: TRBD2
CDR3nt: TGTGCCAGCAGCCAATGGGGACTAGCGGGAGGGGCCTACGAGCAGTACTTC
CDR3aa: CASSQWGLAGGAYEQYF

j_gene: TRBJ2-1
v_gene: TRBV25-1
abundance: NA
d_gene: NA
CDR3nt: TGTGCCAGCAGTGATTACGGTCGTGAGCAGTTCTTC
CDR3aa: CASSDYGREQFF

j_gene: TRBJ2-7
v_gene: TRBV19
abundance: NA
d_gene: NA
CDR3nt: TGTGCCAGTACACCCACTCGAGGTGGCTCCTACGAGCAGTACTTC
CDR3aa: CASTPTRGGSYEQYF

j_gene: TRBJ2-3
v_gene: TRBV2
abundance: NA
d_gene: NA
CDR3nt: TGTGCCAGCAGTCCTTCGTATACGCAGTATTTT
CDR3aa: CASSPSYTQYF

j_gene: TRBJ2-7
v_gene: TRBV2
abundance: NA
d_gene: TRBD2
CDR3nt: TGTGCCAGCAGAGAAAGACTAGCGGGAAATTACGAGCAGTACTTC
CDR3aa: CASRERLAGNYEQYF

j_gene: TRBJ1-6
v_gene: TRBV28
abundance: NA
d_gene: NA
CDR3nt: TGTGCCAGCAGTTTAAGAGAGTATAGTTCACCCCTCCACTTT
CDR3aa: CASSLREYSSPLHF

j_gene: TRBJ2-1
v_gene: TRBV15
abundance: NA
d_gene: TRBD2
CDR3nt: TGTGCCACCAGCAGAGATCCGGGTCTAGCGGATGAGCAGTTCTTC
CDR3aa: CATSRDPGLADEQFF

j_gene: TRBJ1-2
v_gene: TRBV28
abundance: NA
d_gene: TRBD1
CDR3nt: TGTGCCAGCAGTTTAACACTTTACAGGGGTTCGCGAGGCTACACCTTC
CDR3aa: CASSLTLYRGSRGYTF

j_gene: TRBJ2-1
v_gene: TRBV29-1
abundance: NA
d_gene: NA
CDR3nt: TGCAGCGCCCAAGACCCCAGGACTTACAATGAGCAGTTCTTC
CDR3aa: CSAQDPRTYNEQFF

j_gene: TRBJ1-2
v_gene: TRBV5-4
abundance: NA
d_gene: NA
CDR3nt: TGTGCCAGCAGCTTGGGCCCAGGGGAAAAAGGCTACACCTTC
CDR3aa: CASSLGPGEKGYTF

j_gene: TRBJ2-1
v_gene: TRBV11-2
abundance: NA
d_gene: TRBD2
CDR3nt: TGTGCCAGCAGCCCTCCCCGGCGGGCTAGCGGGAGAAACTTGAATGAGCAGTTCTTC
CDR3aa: CASSPPRRASGRNLNEQFF

j_gene: TRBJ1-5
v_gene: TRBV19
abundance: NA
d_gene: NA
CDR3nt: TGTGCCAGTAGTATCGACCTAGATCAGCCCCAGCATTTT
CDR3aa: CASSIDLDQPQHF

j_gene: TRBJ2-2
v_gene: TRBV28
abundance: once
d_gene: NA
CDR3nt: TGTGCCAGCAGTTTATCAGGCGCAGCCCAAAACACCGGGGAGCTGTTTTTT
CDR3aa: CASSLSGAAQNTGELFF

j_gene: TRBJ2-5
v_gene: TRBV7-7
abundance: NA
d_gene: TRBD2
CDR3nt: TGTGCTAGCAGCGATGGACTAGCGGCCAAAAGGGAGACCCAGTACTTC
CDR3aa: CASSDGLAAKRETQYF

j_gene: TRBJ2-2
v_gene: TRBV9
abundance: NA
d_gene: NA
CDR3nt: TGTGCCAGCAGCGTCGGGACTTCCCCAAACACCGGGGAGCTGTTTTTT
CDR3aa: CASSVGTSPNTGELFF

j_gene: TRBJ2-1
v_gene: TRBV4-2
abundance: NA
d_gene: TRBD2
CDR3nt: TGTGCCAGCAGCCTCCCGGGACTAGCGGGGAATGAGCAGTTCTTC
CDR3aa: CASSLPGLAGNEQFF

j_gene: TRBJ2-3
v_gene: TRBV3-1/TRBV3-2
abundance: NA
d_gene: TRBD1
CDR3nt: TGTGCCAGCAGCCGGACAGGGACGCCAGATACGCAGTATTTT
CDR3aa: CASSRTGTPDTQYF

j_gene: TRBJ1-6
v_gene: TRBV28
abundance: NA
d_gene: NA
CDR3nt: TGTGCCAGCAGTGCTCAGGGCCCGCGGAATTCACCCCTCCACTTT
CDR3aa: CASSAQGPRNSPLHF

j_gene: TRBJ2-2
v_gene: TRBV9
abundance: NA
d_gene: NA
CDR3nt: TGTGCCAGCAGCGTGCGTAGCGATCCCGGGGAGCTGTTTTTT
CDR3aa: CASSVRSDPGELFF

j_gene: TRBJ1-4
v_gene: TRBV11-2
abundance: NA
d_gene: TRBD1
CDR3nt: TGTGCCAGCAGCCAATGGGCCAGGGGGATAGAAAAACTGTTTTTT
CDR3aa: CASSQWARGIEKLFF

j_gene: TRBJ2-7
v_gene: TRBV10-3
abundance: NA
d_gene: NA
CDR3nt: TGTGCCATCAGTGAGTCGGTCCCCGGTACCCACGGCGAGCAGTACTTC
CDR3aa: CAISESVPGTHGEQYF

j_gene: TRBJ1-2
v_gene: TRBV28
abundance: NA
d_gene: NA
CDR3nt: TGTGCCAGCAGCCTGGGGTTTCAGGGCGGCTACACCTTC
CDR3aa: CASSLGFQGGYTF

j_gene: TRBJ2-1
v_gene: TRBV28
abundance: NA
d_gene: NA
CDR3nt: TGTGCCAGCAGTCTAGGGGCGGGGATGTCCTACAATGAGCAGTTCTTC
CDR3aa: CASSLGAGMSYNEQFF

j_gene: TRBJ2-1
v_gene: TRBV5-1
abundance: NA
d_gene: NA
CDR3nt: TGCGCCAGCAGCTTGGCGGGAGACACCTACAATGAGCAGTTCTTC
CDR3aa: CASSLAGDTYNEQFF

j_gene: TRBJ2-5
v_gene: TRBV4-2
abundance: NA
d_gene: TRBD2
CDR3nt: TGTGCCAGCAGCCAAGTTCCCACTAGCGGGAACGGAGAGACCCAGTACTTC
CDR3aa: CASSQVPTSGNGETQYF

j_gene: TRBJ2-2
v_gene: TRBV28
abundance: NA
d_gene: TRBD1
CDR3nt: TGTGCCACCCTACAGGGGGCCGGGACCGGGGAGCTGTTTTTT
CDR3aa: CATLQGAGTGELFF

j_gene: TRBJ2-5
v_gene: TRBV11-2
abundance: NA
d_gene: NA
CDR3nt: TGTGCCAGCAGCTTAGGGGGCGCGAGTCCGTACTTC
CDR3aa: CASSLGGASPYF

j_gene: TRBJ2-5
v_gene: TRBV24-1
abundance: NA
d_gene: TRBD1
CDR3nt: TGTGCCACCAGTGAGCCTGCCGGGACAGTCTTAGCGTGGGAGTCGGAGACCCAGTACTTC
CDR3aa: CATSEPAGTVLAWESETQYF

j_gene: TRBJ1-2
v_gene: TRBV28
abundance: NA
d_gene: NA
CDR3nt: TGTGCCAGCTACGGGGTGGGGGGCTACACCTTC
CDR3aa: CASYGVGGYTF

j_gene: TRBJ1-2
v_gene: TRBV6-5
abundance: NA
d_gene: NA
CDR3nt: TGTGCCAGCAGTTACTCGAGGAGCGCCTATGGCTACACCTTC
CDR3aa: CASSYSRSAYGYTF

j_gene: TRBJ2-3
v_gene: TRBV3-1/TRBV3-2
abundance: NA
d_gene: TRBD2
CDR3nt: TGTGCCAGCAGCCAAGGGACTAGCGGGACAGATACGCAGTATTTT
CDR3aa: CASSQGTSGTDTQYF